Sequencing of this T cell receptor (beta chain) was carried out in a study of STAT5B mutations in CD4+ large granular lymphocyte leukemia. General observations from the study: Top patient clones used TRBV06 genes more often: 8/27 versus 2/35 in controls. No patients shared main leukemic clonotypes, though roughly 27% appeared at low frequency elsewhere.

In the study's own analysis: A productive frequency of 2.59 x 10-5 was the lowest detectable. Sequencing was performed with immunoSEQ multiplex PCR; in TCRdb, only in-frame clones are kept and a portion is missing. The DNA was the basis for D and trimming; V, J and clone size are from that table. The sample records roughly 40,000 clones, 81% being singletons. This clone occurred a few times. Antigen: not known. With V trimmed by 4 bases and J by 2 bases, 3 bases remained unmatched. CDR1 and CDR2 (germline): SGHRS, YFSETQ. This CDR3 is 15 amino acids long. Controls came from buffy coats of healthy blood donors.

The genes are TRBV5-1 and TRBJ2-6, with 7 positions matching TRBD1. Sequenced material: CD4+ T cells from blood buffy coats. The receptor comes from a human donor in good health. The CDR3: CASSPQGTGANVLTF. In DNA form, the CDR3 reads TGCGCCAGCAGCCCACAGGGGACTGGGGCCAACGTCCTGACTTTC.